Detailed here is one T cell receptor (beta chain). The data were obtained in a study of blood T cell repertoires in COVID-19. Study background: Acute and convalescent COVID-19 samples came from the United States, Italy and Spain. PBMCs, B-cell-depleted T cells, or T cells provided the cDNA or gDNA that made up the material.

In the original processing: The assay estimated nucleated cells by amplifying reference gene primers. Only in-frame clones appear in the TCRdb table, and some are missing; sequencing was by immunoSEQ multiplex PCR. The V and J calls and clone size are taken from that table; D and trimming were inferred from the DNA. The table lists tens of thousands of clones, about 90% of them singletons. The sequence came from a woman of 80 years or more with acute or convalescent COVID-19. The sample consisted of peripheral blood.

CDR3 in DNA: TGTGCCACCAGCAGAGATCAGGGCAGGAACATTCAGTACTTC. Translation gives CATSRDQGRNIQYF. J is TRBJ2-4 and V is TRBV15; D is possibly TRBD1 (5 bases). The CDR3 consists of 14 residues. Germline V CDR1 and CDR2: LNHNV, YYDKDF (reference sequence). The V end lost 0 bases, the J end lost 7 bases, and 10 bases lay between the germline ends.